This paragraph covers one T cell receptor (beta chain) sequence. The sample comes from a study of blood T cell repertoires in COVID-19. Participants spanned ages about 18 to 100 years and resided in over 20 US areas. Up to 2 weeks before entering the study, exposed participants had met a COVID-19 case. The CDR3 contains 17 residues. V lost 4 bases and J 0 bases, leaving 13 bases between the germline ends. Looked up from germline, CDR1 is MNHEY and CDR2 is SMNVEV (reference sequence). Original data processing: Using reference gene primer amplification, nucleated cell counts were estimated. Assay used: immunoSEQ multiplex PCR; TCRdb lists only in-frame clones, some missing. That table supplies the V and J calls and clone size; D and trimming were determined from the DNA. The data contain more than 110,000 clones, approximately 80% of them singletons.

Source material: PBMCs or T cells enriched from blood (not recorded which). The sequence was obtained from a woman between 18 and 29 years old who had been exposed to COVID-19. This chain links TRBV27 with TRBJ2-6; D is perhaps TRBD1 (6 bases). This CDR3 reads CASSSRQVASGANVLTF. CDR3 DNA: TGTGCCAGCAGTTCACGACAGGTCGCCTCTGGGGCCAACGTCCTGACTTTC.